The 6 T cell receptor beta chains given below trace back to one sample, sequenced in a study of T cell repertoires in cytomegalovirus infection. Their antigen targets remain unknown. TCRdb reanalysed the reads using MiXCR and keeps one entry per CDR3 protein. The sample has around 78,000 distinct CDR3 sequences; roughly a quarter are singletons. The source was CD8+ T cells from cultured PBMCs, collected from culture after CMV antigen stimulation. Receptor source: a human donor in good health (CMV status not recorded). Some clones in this sample may be carry-over from other donors' samples.

This clonotype was picked up many times. The chain uses TRBV12-3 or TRBV12-4 and TRBJ1-1; D is unresolved. The CDR3 consists of 11 residues. The V end was cut by 3 bases, the J end by 4 bases, with 3 bases between. The chain's CDR3 is CASSFGTEAFF. In DNA, the CDR3 is TGTGCCAGCAGTTTCGGCACTGAAGCTTTCTTT.

The rearrangement links TRBV6-2 or TRBV6-3 to TRBJ1-5; 8 bases fit TRBD1. CDR1 and CDR2 from the germline V gene are MNHEY and SVGEGT. The CDR3 has 15 residues. The junction had 10 bases not matched to a gene; V was cut back by 6 bases and J by 6 bases. DNA for the CDR3: TGTGCCAGCAGGGACAGGGTCTCGACAAGTCAGCCCCAGCATTTT. Encoded protein: CASRDRVSTSQPQHF.

The chain uses TRBV28 and TRBJ2-5, with D tentatively TRBD1 or TRBD2 (5 bases each). Germline assignment: CDR1 MDHEN and CDR2 SYDVKM. V was pared by 5 bases and J by 1 base, with 11 bases between. CDR3 length: 14 amino acids. CDR3 in amino acids: CASSTQGVQETQYF. As DNA, the CDR3 is TGTGCCAGCAGTACCCAGGGAGTCCAAGAGACCCAGTACTTC.

The chain employs TRBV27 and TRBJ2-5, with D perhaps matching TRBD1 or TRBD2 (5 bases each). Trimming pared 4 bases from V and 5 bases from J, leaving 14 bases between. Germline V CDR1 and CDR2: MNHEY, SMNVEV (reference sequence). The CDR3 has 14 residues. The CDR3 spells CASSYSAGTETQYF. In DNA, the CDR3 is TGTGCCAGCAGTTACTCGGCTGGGACCGAGACCCAGTACTTC.

This clonotype was observed a handful of times. The chain carries TRBV7-2 and TRBJ1-3; 7 bases are shared with TRBD1. CDR3 length: 16 residues. The junction had 6 bases not matched to a gene; V was cut back by 4 bases and J by 0 bases. In germline, CDR1 is SGHTA, CDR2 FQGNSA. CDR3 bases: TGTGCCAGCAGCTCCTGGTCAGGGGGCTCTGGAAACACCATATATTTT. Its protein product is CASSSWSGGSGNTIYF.

The V call is TRBV6-5, the J call TRBJ2-2; D remains unclear. The germline CDR1 and CDR2 sequences are MNHEY and SVGAGI. This CDR3 spans 16 amino acids. V lost 0 bases to trimming and J lost 0 bases, with 8 bases between them. CDR3 amino acids: CASSYSRFANTGELFF. The CDR3, as DNA: TGTGCCAGCAGTTACTCCCGTTTCGCGAACACCGGGGAGCTGTTTTTT.